Presented here are 19 T cell receptor beta chains from one specimen sequenced in a study of control samples from healthy donors and cancer patients. Repertoires were generated with immunoSEQ multiplex PCR, while TCRdb's copy carries only in-frame clones and drops some. The table includes around 200,000 clones, 90% to 95% detected once. What was sequenced was blood. Receptors were obtained from a man younger than 35 in good health.

The rearrangement links TRBV18 to TRBJ1-2, with D unresolved. V was clipped by 6 bases and J by 0 bases, with 17 bases between them. CDR1 KGHSH and CDR2 LQKENI come from the germline V gene. The CDR3 is made up of 16 amino acids. CDR3 sequence reads: CASSSQAPSANYGYTF. DNA of the CDR3: TGTGCCAGCTCTTCCCAGGCCCCCTCAGCTAACTATGGCTACACCTTC.

The chain uses TRBV6-5 and TRBJ2-7, with 8 bases that match TRBD2. With V trimmed by 6 bases and J by 4 bases, 5 bases remained unmatched. CDR1 and CDR2 (germline): MNHEY, SVGAGI. This CDR3 region has 13 residues. Here the CDR3 DNA reads TGTGCCAGCAGAAATCGGGGGGGATACGAGCAGTACTTC. Its protein product is CASRNRGGYEQYF.

The chain has TRBV24-1 and TRBJ2-7, with no clear D. This CDR3 has 13 residues. Germline CDR1 is KGHDR and CDR2 is SFDVKD. Trimming left V 4 bases short and J 5 bases short, with 11 bases between. Here the CDR3 DNA reads TGTGCCACCAGTGAGATAGGGAAACACGAGCAGTACTTC. Amino acid sequence: CATSEIGKHEQYF.

The rearrangement links TRBV14 to TRBJ1-6; D uncertain. Germline lookup yields CDR1 SGHDN and CDR2 FVKESK. Trimming took off 1 base at V and 7 bases at J, with 11 bases between the two ends. This CDR3 spans 15 amino acids. The CDR3 DNA is TGTGCCAGCAGCCAAGGGAGGTCGTCGAATTCACCCCTCCACTTT. Encoded protein: CASSQGRSSNSPLHF.

V usage is TRBV4-1 and J usage is TRBJ2-3; the D gene is possibly TRBD1 (6 bases). The germline CDR1 and CDR2 sequences are MGHRA and YSYEKL. The V end lost 1 base, the J end lost 6 bases, and 17 bases lay between the germline ends. The CDR3 is made up of 16 amino acids. This chain's CDR3 is CASSQAGIAGVDTQYF. DNA for the CDR3: TGCGCCAGCAGCCAAGCGGGGATCGCAGGGGTGGATACGCAGTATTTT.

J is TRBJ2-5 and V is TRBV29-1, with TRBD2 matching 10 bases. The CDR3 covers 14 residues. Losses at the gene ends were 7 bases for V and 5 bases for J; bases not matched to a gene: 10. The germline V gene encodes CDR1 SQVTM and CDR2 ANQGSEA. The CDR3 reads CSASDSGGRETQYF. The CDR3 DNA reads as TGCAGCGCAAGTGATAGCGGGGGGAGGGAGACCCAGTACTTC.

This rearrangement joins TRBV19 to TRBJ2-3; D not resolved. The V end lost 6 bases, the J end lost 7 bases, and 8 bases lay between the germline ends. The germline V gene has CDR1 LNHDA and CDR2 SQIVND (reference sequence). This CDR3 has 11 residues. The CDR3 nucleotides are TGTGCCAGTAGGTCAGCGTATACGCAGTATTTT. Encoded protein: CASRSAYTQYF.

Here the CDR3 DNA reads TGTGCCAGCATCCCGAGTCGTAGCTCTGGAAACACCATATATTTT. Its protein is CASIPSRSSGNTIYF. V usage is TRBV6-5 and J usage is TRBJ1-3; D gene unclear. The CDR3 covers 15 residues. CDR1 and CDR2 (germline): MNHEY, SVGAGI. Trimming took off 7 bases at V and 0 bases at J, with 13 bases between the two ends.

This chain connects TRBV6-1 to TRBJ1-2; tentatively, D is TRBD1 (6 bases). V was clipped by 1 base and J by 4 bases, with 10 bases between them. In germline, CDR1 is MNHNS, CDR2 SASEGT. CDR3 size: 14 residues. The CDR3 region has the DNA TGTGCCAGCAGTGAAGGGACAGCGTTCTATGGCTACACCTTC. Translation: CASSEGTAFYGYTF.

The chain joins TRBV30 to TRBJ1-2; TRBD1 aligns across 9 bases. The CDR3 contains 18 residues. From germline, CDR1 is GTSNPN and CDR2 SVGIG (reference sequence). With V trimmed by 0 bases and J by 4 bases, 15 bases remained unmatched. DNA of the CDR3: TGTGCCTGGAGTGTACGGGGAGGGCAGGGACAGGGAAGCTATGGCTACACCTTC. This sequence encodes CAWSVRGGQGQGSYGYTF.

The chain employs TRBV5-1 and TRBJ1-2, with 11 nucleotides matching TRBD1. The CDR3 covers 17 residues. J was trimmed by 0 bases and V by 3 bases; bases with no gene match: 7. CDR1 SGHRS and CDR2 YFSETQ come from the germline V gene. This CDR3 is CASSSTGQGAANYGYTF. The DNA for the CDR3 is TGCGCCAGCAGCTCTACAGGACAGGGGGCCGCTAACTATGGCTACACCTTC.

A remark on this clone: Other DNA sequences within the sample encode an identical CDR3. V is TRBV18 and J is TRBJ1-1; D is unclear. Trimming removed 2 bases at V and 0 bases at J, with 4 bases between. This CDR3 has 13 amino acids. The germline V gene has CDR1 KGHSH and CDR2 LQKENI. The CDR3 DNA is TGTGCCAGCTCACCAACAGTGAACACTGAAGCTTTCTTT. This translates into CASSPTVNTEAFF.

The J gene is TRBJ1-1, the V gene TRBV19; no definite D call. The CDR3 has 14 amino acids. Trimming pared 7 bases from V and 3 bases from J, leaving 15 bases between. Germline CDR1 reads LNHDA; CDR2 reads SQIVND (reference sequence). CDR3 in amino acids: CASKNNEMHTEAFF. DNA of the CDR3: TGTGCCAGTAAAAACAACGAGATGCACACTGAAGCTTTCTTT. Looking up the rest from reference TRBV19 and TRBJ1-1 gives the full variable domain: DGGITQSPKYLFRKEGQNVTLSCEQNLNHDAMYWYRQDPGQGLRLIYYSQIVNDFQKGDIAEGYSVSREKKESFPLTVTSAQKNPTAFYLCASKNNEMHTEAFFGQGTRLTVV.

In nucleotides, the CDR3 is TGTGCCCGTAATGGGAAGGGGTGGTTGGGCACTGAAGCTTTCTTT. This codes for CARNGKGWLGTEAFF. This chain uses TRBV7-9 with TRBJ1-1; tentatively, D is TRBD1 (5 bases). The CDR3 is 15 amino acids. The V and J ends lost 11 bases and 4 bases respectively, with 23 bases between them. In germline, CDR1 is SEHNR, CDR2 FQNEAQ (reference sequence).

The chain recombines TRBV19 with TRBJ1-3; a possible D gene is TRBD1 (5 bases). This CDR3 spans 14 amino acids. V lost 3 bases and J 0 bases, leaving 6 bases between the germline ends. Germline V gives CDR1 LNHDA, CDR2 SQIVND (reference sequence). The CDR3 nucleotides read TGTGCCAGTAGTATTGACAGCTCTGGAAACACCATATATTTT. Its translation: CASSIDSSGNTIYF.

The gene calls are TRBV7-8 and TRBJ2-1; D is ambiguous. This CDR3 has 13 amino acids. V was pared by 2 bases and J by 15 bases, with 17 bases between. CDR1 and CDR2 (germline): SGHVS, FQNEAQ. For the CDR3, the DNA is TGTGCCAGCAGCTTAATTAGTGGGAACAGCCCGTTCTTC. The encoded protein is CASSLISGNSPFF.

V gene TRBV7-2 combines with J gene TRBJ1-2; D unresolved. Looked up from germline, CDR1 is SGHTA and CDR2 is FQGNSA. This CDR3 contains 13 residues. Between the trimmed V and J ends, which lost 0 bases and 4 bases, there was a span of 6 bases. CDR3 DNA sequence: TGTGCCAGCAGCTTAGCTAGTTCCTATGGCTACACCTTC. Its translation is CASSLASSYGYTF. The entire variable domain, with the rest obtained from reference TRBV7-2 and TRBJ1-2, is as follows: GAGVSQSPSNKVTEKGKDVELRCDPISGHTALYWYRQSLGQGLEFLIYFQGNSAPDKSGLPSDRFSAERTGGSVSTLTIQRTQQEDSAVYLCASSLASSYGYTFGSGTRLTVV.

CDR3 in DNA: TGTGCCAGCAGCCCGACGGCAGTGGTTGAGACCCAGTACTTC. Translation gives CASSPTAVVETQYF. V is TRBV5-5 and J is TRBJ2-5; D is unclear. The length of the CDR3 is 14 residues. Deletions cut 4 bases from V and 5 bases from J, with 15 bases between. Germline lookup yields CDR1 SGHKS and CDR2 YYEKEE (reference sequence).

The chain carries TRBV7-9 and TRBJ2-3, with D perhaps TRBD1 (5 bases). From germline, CDR1 is SEHNR and CDR2 FQNEAQ (reference sequence). This CDR3 has 15 residues. V lost 5 bases, J lost 4 bases, and 16 bases lay in between. The CDR3 protein is CASSQAFRVADTQYF. The CDR3 coding sequence is TGTGCCAGCAGCCAAGCGTTCAGGGTGGCAGATACGCAGTATTTT.